Listed below are T cell receptor beta chains from one sample, sequenced in a study of lymphopenia after photon versus proton radiotherapy. Profiled with immunoSEQ multiplex PCR; TCRdb holds only in-frame clones, not every one. The data hold roughly 64,000 clones, with about nine tenths observed a single time. Source: peripheral blood, taken from a patient treated with proton-based radiotherapy. The receptors here all came from a man older than 75 with esophageal cancer. Each CDR3 is given with its conserved first and last residue. D genes are given only for firm matches. Size is omitted from some rows. Given values are once, few, many or a class for expanded clones.

d_gene,j_gene,abundance,v_gene,CDR3aa,CDR3nt
TRBD2,TRBJ2-7,-,TRBV5-6,CASCERDSYEQYF,TGTGCCAGCTGCGAGCGGGACTCCTACGAGCAGTACTTC
TRBD1,TRBJ1-2,-,TRBV12-5,CASGTGNYGYTF,TGTGCTAGTGGGACAGGGAACTATGGCTACACCTTC
TRBD1,TRBJ1-2,-,TRBV27,CASSLGQGFYGYTF,TGTGCCAGCAGTTTAGGACAGGGGTTCTATGGCTACACCTTC
-,TRBJ2-2,-,TRBV5-6,CASSQRPGLAGSGGELFF,TGTGCCAGCAGCCAGCGCCCGGGGCTAGCTGGGTCTGGCGGGGAGCTGTTTTTT
-,TRBJ2-7,-,TRBV6-1,CASLQGRYEQYF,TGTGCCAGTCTACAGGGTAGGTACGAGCAGTACTTC
-,TRBJ1-1,-,TRBV4-1,CASSAVGGGTTLKGTEAFF,TGCGCCAGCAGCGCCGTGGGAGGAGGTACGACGCTTAAGGGCACTGAAGCTTTCTTT
-,TRBJ2-5,-,TRBV5-1,CASSWGQETQYF,TGCGCCAGCAGCTGGGGACAAGAGACCCAGTACTTC
TRBD1,TRBJ2-2,-,TRBV18,CASSPGQGRAGELFF,TGTGCCAGCTCACCGGGACAGGGTCGGGCCGGGGAGCTGTTTTTT
-,TRBJ1-5,few,TRBV7-2,CASSLLRGGPQHF,TGTGCCAGCAGCTTATTGAGGGGAGGCCCCCAGCATTTT
TRBD1,TRBJ2-7,few,TRBV19,CASSVQGSRVAYEQYF,TGTGCCAGTAGTGTACAGGGGTCTAGGGTGGCCTACGAGCAGTACTTC
-,TRBJ2-2,-,TRBV6-5,CASSYRGATGELFF,TGTGCCAGCAGCTACCGGGGGGCCACCGGGGAGCTGTTTTTT
-,TRBJ1-2,medium-sized,TRBV27,CASSLAPTGDYYGYTF,TGTGCCAGCAGTTTAGCCCCTACGGGAGATTACTATGGCTACACCTTC
TRBD2,TRBJ2-5,-,TRBV7-6,CASSLAYQGLQGWKTQYF,TGTGCCAGCAGCTTAGCCTACCAGGGACTACAAGGGTGGAAGACCCAGTACTTC
-,TRBJ1-1,-,TRBV11-2,CASSLRRTINTEAFF,TGTGCCAGCAGCTTACGCCGGACAATTAACACTGAAGCTTTCTTT
TRBD1,TRBJ2-5,-,TRBV11-3,CASSKAFRDRGETQYF,TGTGCCAGCAGCAAGGCTTTCCGGGACAGAGGAGAGACCCAGTACTTC
-,TRBJ2-5,-,TRBV18,CASSSGVDETQYF,TGTGCCAGCTCATCGGGGGTCGACGAGACCCAGTACTTC
-,TRBJ2-1,-,TRBV5-4,CASSTRDEQFF,TGTGCCAGCAGCACCCGGGATGAGCAGTTCTTC
TRBD2,TRBJ2-1,-,TRBV6-1,CASSATSGGASEQFF,TGTGCCAGCAGTGCGACTAGCGGGGGGGCAAGCGAGCAGTTCTTC
-,TRBJ2-5,few,TRBV11-3,CASSLGAGQETQYF,TGTGCCAGCAGCTTAGGGGCAGGGCAAGAGACCCAGTACTTC